What follows are 15 T cell receptor beta chains derived from one specimen sequenced in a study of T-cell reconstitution after alpha-beta-depleted transplantation in children. Unique molecular identifiers were built into the TCRbeta library. TCRdb fed the PCR reads into MiXCR, producing one record per CDR3 protein. Of around 96,000 distinct CDR3 sequences in the sample, about 12% are singletons; the top ten hold 14%. Sequencing used PBMCs from the stem cell graft donor, obtained from the stem cell graft. These receptors came from a human donor who donated a stem cell graft to a child with inherited bone marrow failure.

The chain couples TRBV11-2 to TRBJ1-3, with D maybe TRBD1 (5 bases). Trimming pared 5 bases from V and 2 bases from J, leaving 16 bases between. This CDR3 has 16 amino acids. Germline V gene data show CDR1 as SGHAT and CDR2 as FQNNGV. DNA for the CDR3: TGTGCCAGCAGCCCCATACGGGGGATAACTGGAAACACCATATATTTT. Translation gives CASSPIRGITGNTIYF. The whole variable domain, remainder taken from reference TRBV11-2 and TRBJ1-3, is EAGVAQSPRYKIIEKRQSVAFWCNPISGHATLYWYQQILGQGPKLLIQFQNNGVVDDSQLPKDRFSAERLKGVDSTLKIQPAKLEDSAVYLCASSPIRGITGNTIYFGEGSWLTVV.

This clonotype was recorded many times. The J gene is TRBJ2-1, the V gene TRBV10-3, with D unclear. Germline V gene data show CDR1 as ENHRY and CDR2 as SYGVKD. V lost 6 bases and J lost 5, with 14 bases in between. This CDR3 comprises 14 residues. CDR3 bases: TGTGCCATCAGGCAGGTAAAGGCAGACAATGAGCAGTTCTTC. Protein product: CAIRQVKADNEQFF.

This clonotype appeared many times. V usage is TRBV29-1 and J usage is TRBJ2-3; 13 bases match TRBD2. Germline CDR1 and CDR2: SQVTM and ANQGSEA. J gave up 2 bases and V 7 bases, and 6 bases lay outside the gene matches. The length of the CDR3 is 15 residues. This CDR3 reads CSGGGTSGNTDTQYF. Here the CDR3 DNA reads TGCAGCGGCGGGGGGACTAGCGGGAACACAGATACGCAGTATTTT.

This clonotype was recorded at least ten times. The J gene is TRBJ2-3, the V gene TRBV5-1, with no clear D. CDR1 is SGHRS and CDR2 is YFSETQ in the germline V gene. Between the trimmed V and J ends, which lost 2 bases and 5 bases, there was a span of 15 bases. This CDR3 region has 15 residues. The CDR3 nucleotides read TGCGCCAGCAGCTTACTTGGGTCACGAGTAGATACGCAGTATTTT. It yields the protein CASSLLGSRVDTQYF.

The V call is TRBV7-9, the J call TRBJ2-5; TRBD2 agrees at 13 bases. The CDR3 totals 17 residues. Germline values: CDR1 SEHNR, CDR2 FQNEAQ (reference sequence). V gave up 4 bases and J gave up 1 base; unmatched junction bases: 6. The DNA for the CDR3 is TGTGCCAGCAGCTCAAGTCGGACTAGCGGGGGCCAAGAGACCCAGTACTTC. Residues: CASSSSRTSGGQETQYF. Complete variable domain (other parts from reference TRBV7-9 and TRBJ2-5): DTGVSQNPRHKITKRGQNVTFRCDPISEHNRLYWYRQTLGQGPEFLTYFQNEAQLEKSRLLSDRFSAERPKGSFSTLEIQRTEQGDSAMYLCASSSSRTSGGQETQYFGPGTRLLVL.

At least ten counts were recorded for this clonotype. A junction boundary mismatches the germline segment, possibly from a read error. This chain joins TRBV6-2 or TRBV6-3 and TRBJ2-5; D not resolved. This CDR3 region has 12 residues. The V gene's germline CDR1 is MNHEY and CDR2 SVGEGT. The CDR3, as DNA: TGTGCCAGCAGTAGGAACCGGACCCCGGTGGTATTC. Its protein product is CASSRNRTPVVF.

The rearrangement links TRBV6-1 to TRBJ1-5; TRBD1 is a possible D gene (5 bases). Germline V gene data show CDR1 as MNHNS and CDR2 as SASEGT. The V end lost 10 bases, the J end lost 6 bases, and 19 bases lay between the germline ends. The CDR3 runs to 14 residues. CDR3 nucleotides: TGTGCCACCAAGGTTGGGGGTTTCGGTCAGCCCCAGCATTTT. It encodes CATKVGGFGQPQHF.

This clonotype has a count of ten or more. This chain links TRBV27 with TRBJ2-3; D call uncertain. Germline V gives CDR1 MNHEY, CDR2 SMNVEV (reference sequence). The CDR3 covers 16 residues. Trimming removed 1 base from V and 0 bases from J, with 11 bases in between. The CDR3 nucleotides read TGTGCCAGCAGTTTATTCGGCGTATCAAGCACAGATACGCAGTATTTT. Translated, it gives CASSLFGVSSTDTQYF.

The sample holds many counts of this clonotype. The J gene is TRBJ1-5, the V gene TRBV5-5, with a tentative D call TRBD1 (6 bases). The CDR3 length is 14 residues. The V end lost 3 bases, the J end lost 3 bases, and 10 bases lay between the germline ends. Germline lookup yields CDR1 SGHKS and CDR2 YYEKEE (reference sequence). The CDR3 coding sequence is TGTGCCAGCAGCTGGACAGCGGACAATCAGCCCCAGCATTTT. Translated: CASSWTADNQPQHF.

This clonotype was observed at least ten times. V is TRBV6-1 and J is TRBJ2-5; TRBD1 matches at 11 bases. CDR3 length: 15 amino acids. The junction had 3 bases not matched to a gene; V was cut back by 1 base and J by 5 bases. Germline V gives CDR1 MNHNS, CDR2 SASEGT. The CDR3 DNA reads TGTGCCAGCAGTGAAGGGACAGGGGGCGTGGAGACCCAGTACTTC. This gives the protein CASSEGTGGVETQYF.

This clonotype was observed a single time. Since a much larger clone is just one base distant, this may be a read error. The J gene is TRBJ2-5, the V gene TRBV7-2, with D unresolved. The CDR3 consists of 12 residues. CDR1 and CDR2 (germline): SGHTA, FQGNSA. The CDR3 DNA follows: TGTACCATCAGCCCCCTTGTAGAGACCCAGTACTTC. It codes for CTISPLVETQYF.

The sample holds one count of this clonotype. The chain combines TRBV2 with TRBJ2-2, with 7 bases identical to TRBD1. Unmatched junction bases numbered 4, after V lost 1 base and J lost 5 bases. This CDR3 spans 15 amino acids. Germline V lookup: CDR1 SNHLY, CDR2 FYNNEI. The CDR3 bases are TGTGCCAGCAGTGAAGGGACAGGTTGGACCGGGGAGCTGTTTTTT. It yields the protein CASSEGTGWTGELFF.

This clonotype was seen many times. This chain joins TRBV7-3 and TRBJ2-1, with 15 bases lining up with TRBD2. Germline V gene data show CDR1 as SGHTA and CDR2 as FQGTGA. V lost 0 bases to trimming and J lost 8 bases; unmatched junction nucleotides: 2. The CDR3 consists of 16 residues. Here the CDR3 DNA reads TGTGCCAGCAGCTTAACGGGGACTAGCGGGGGGTATGAGCAGTTCTTC. Amino acids: CASSLTGTSGGYEQFF.

This chain joins TRBV29-1 and TRBJ1-4; D is ambiguous. V was cut by 1 base and J by 6 bases, with 9 bases left in between. In germline, CDR1 is SQVTM, CDR2 ANQGSEA. This CDR3 has 13 residues. The CDR3 DNA sequence: TGCAGCGTTGAAGTGGGCGGGGATGAAAAACTGTTTTTT. Translating gives CSVEVGGDEKLFF.

This clonotype was seen a handful of times. The J gene is TRBJ2-3, the V gene TRBV27; D unclear. With 5 bases removed from V and 3 bases from J, the gap between germline ends came to 15 bases. The length of the CDR3 is 15 residues. Germline CDR1 and CDR2: MNHEY and SMNVEV (reference sequence). CDR3 amino acids: CASSVGSTETDTQYF. CDR3 nucleotides: TGTGCCAGCAGTGTAGGATCTACAGAAACAGATACGCAGTATTTT.